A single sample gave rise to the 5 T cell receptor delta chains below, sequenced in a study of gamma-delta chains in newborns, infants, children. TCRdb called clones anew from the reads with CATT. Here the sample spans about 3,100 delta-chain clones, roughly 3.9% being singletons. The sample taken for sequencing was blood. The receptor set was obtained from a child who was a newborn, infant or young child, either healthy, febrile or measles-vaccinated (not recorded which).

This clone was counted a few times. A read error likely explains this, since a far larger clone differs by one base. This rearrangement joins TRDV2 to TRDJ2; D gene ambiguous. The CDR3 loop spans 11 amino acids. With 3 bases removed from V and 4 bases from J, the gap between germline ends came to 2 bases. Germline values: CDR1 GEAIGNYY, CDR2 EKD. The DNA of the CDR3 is TGTGCCTGTGACGCGACAGCACAACTCTTCTTT. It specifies CACDATAQLFF.

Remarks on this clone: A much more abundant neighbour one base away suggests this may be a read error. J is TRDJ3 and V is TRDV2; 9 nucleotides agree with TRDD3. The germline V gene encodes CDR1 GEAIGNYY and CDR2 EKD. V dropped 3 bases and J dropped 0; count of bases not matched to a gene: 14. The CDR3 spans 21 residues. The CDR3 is CACDAVTGGPLLSWDTRQMFF. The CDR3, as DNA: TGTGCCTGTGACGCCGTGACTGGGGGACCACTCCTCTCCTGGGACACCCGACAGATGTTTTTC.

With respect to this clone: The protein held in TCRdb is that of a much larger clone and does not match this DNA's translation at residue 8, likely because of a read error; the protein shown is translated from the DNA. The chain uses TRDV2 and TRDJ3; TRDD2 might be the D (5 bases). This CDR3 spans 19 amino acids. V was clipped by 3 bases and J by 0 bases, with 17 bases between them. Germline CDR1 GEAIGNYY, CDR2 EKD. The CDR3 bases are TGTGCCTGTGACCTCCTTCAGGACTTCAGCTCCTGGGACACCCGACAGATGTTTTTC. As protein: CACDLLQDFSSWDTRQMFF.

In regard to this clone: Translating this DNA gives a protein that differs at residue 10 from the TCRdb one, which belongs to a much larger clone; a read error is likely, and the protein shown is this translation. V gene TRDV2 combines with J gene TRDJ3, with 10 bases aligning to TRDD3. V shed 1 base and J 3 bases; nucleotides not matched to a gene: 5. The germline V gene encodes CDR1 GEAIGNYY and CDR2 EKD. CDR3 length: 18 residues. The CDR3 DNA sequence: TGTGCCTGTGACACTGGGGGATACCTCTTCTGGGACACCCGACAGATGTTTTTC. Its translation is CACDTGGYLFWDTRQMFF.

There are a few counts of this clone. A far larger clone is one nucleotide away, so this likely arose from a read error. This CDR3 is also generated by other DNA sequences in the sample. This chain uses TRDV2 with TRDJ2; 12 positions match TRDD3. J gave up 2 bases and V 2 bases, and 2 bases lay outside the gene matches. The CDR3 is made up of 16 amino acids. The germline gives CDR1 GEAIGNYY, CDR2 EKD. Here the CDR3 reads CACDKLGDTLTAQLFF. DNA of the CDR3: TGTGCCTGTGACAAACTGGGGGATACCTTGACAGCACAACTCTTCTTT.